The clone carrying this T cell receptor beta chain was seen a few times. This entry is derived from a study of T cells in Graves' hyperthyroidism and ophthalmopathy. Researchers amplified the TCR beta CDR3 regions from RNA transcripts. A set of HTBI primers served as the primers for a first-round RT-PCR of the TCR CDR3. TCRdb re-derived calls from the multiplex PCR reads in MiXCR, one entry per CDR3 protein. This table has about 360,000 distinct CDR3 sequences, around 13% appearing once. Per germline, CDR1 MNHEY and CDR2 SMNVEV (reference sequence). The CDR3 is made up of 16 amino acids. Trimming pared 4 bases from V and 0 bases from J, leaving 13 bases between.

The V gene is TRBV27, the J gene TRBJ2-1; maybe TRBD1 (5 bases). The sequenced material came from blood. This sequence originates from a woman between 18 and 29 years old with Graves' hyperthyroidism. The CDR3 region has the DNA TGTGCCAGCAGTTCCCCCACCAGGGACTCCTACAATGAGCAGTTCTTC. Translated: CASSSPTRDSYNEQFF.